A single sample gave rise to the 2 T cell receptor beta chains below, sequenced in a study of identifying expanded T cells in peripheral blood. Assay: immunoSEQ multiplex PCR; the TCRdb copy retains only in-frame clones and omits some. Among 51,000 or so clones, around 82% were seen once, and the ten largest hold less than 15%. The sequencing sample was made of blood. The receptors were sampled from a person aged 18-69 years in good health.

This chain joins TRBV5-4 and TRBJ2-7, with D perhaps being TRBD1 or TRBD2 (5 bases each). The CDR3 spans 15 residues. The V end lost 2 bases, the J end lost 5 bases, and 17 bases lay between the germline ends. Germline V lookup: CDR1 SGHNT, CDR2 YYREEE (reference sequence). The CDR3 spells CASSFLRDPGDEQYV. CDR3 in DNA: TGTGCCAGCAGCTTCCTCCGGGACCCCGGGGACGAGCAGTACGTC.

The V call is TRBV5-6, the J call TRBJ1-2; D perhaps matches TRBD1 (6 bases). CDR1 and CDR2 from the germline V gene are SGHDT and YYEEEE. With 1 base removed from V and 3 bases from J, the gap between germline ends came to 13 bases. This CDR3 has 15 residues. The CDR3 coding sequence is TGTGCCAGCAGCTTGTGGCTTAGGACAGACTATGGCTACACCTTC. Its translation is CASSLWLRTDYGYTF.